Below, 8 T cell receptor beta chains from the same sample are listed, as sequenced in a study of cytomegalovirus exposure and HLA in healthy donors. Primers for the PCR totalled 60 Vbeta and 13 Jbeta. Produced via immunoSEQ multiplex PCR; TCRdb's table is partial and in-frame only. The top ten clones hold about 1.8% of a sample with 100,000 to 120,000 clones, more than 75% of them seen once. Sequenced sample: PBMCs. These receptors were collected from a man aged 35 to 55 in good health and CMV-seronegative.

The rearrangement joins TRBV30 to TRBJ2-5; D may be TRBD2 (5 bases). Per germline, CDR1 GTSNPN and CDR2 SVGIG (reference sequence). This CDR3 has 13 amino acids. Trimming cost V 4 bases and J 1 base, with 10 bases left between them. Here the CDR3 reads CAWTSLSQETQYF. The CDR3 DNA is TGTGCCTGGACTAGCCTCTCCCAAGAGACCCAGTACTTC.

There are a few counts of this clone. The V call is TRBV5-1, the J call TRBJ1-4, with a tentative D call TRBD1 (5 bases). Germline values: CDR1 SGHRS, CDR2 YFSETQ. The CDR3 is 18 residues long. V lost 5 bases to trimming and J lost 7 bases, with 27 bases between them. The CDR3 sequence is CASRLNRDGGLVAEKLFF. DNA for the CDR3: TGCGCCAGCAGATTGAACCGGGACGGAGGGCTAGTGGCTGAAAAACTGTTTTTT.

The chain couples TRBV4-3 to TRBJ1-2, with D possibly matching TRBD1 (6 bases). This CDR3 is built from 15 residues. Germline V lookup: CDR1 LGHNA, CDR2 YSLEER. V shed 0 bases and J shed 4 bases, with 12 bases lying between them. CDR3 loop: CASSQDTGRVYGYTF. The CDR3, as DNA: TGCGCCAGCAGCCAAGATACAGGGAGGGTCTATGGCTACACCTTC.

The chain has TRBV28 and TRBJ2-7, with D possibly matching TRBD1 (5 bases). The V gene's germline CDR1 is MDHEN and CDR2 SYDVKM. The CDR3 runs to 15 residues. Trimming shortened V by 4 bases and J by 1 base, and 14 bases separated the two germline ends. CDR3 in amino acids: CASSSPGRISYEQYF. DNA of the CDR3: TGTGCCAGCAGTTCGCCAGGGCGGATTTCCTACGAGCAGTACTTC.

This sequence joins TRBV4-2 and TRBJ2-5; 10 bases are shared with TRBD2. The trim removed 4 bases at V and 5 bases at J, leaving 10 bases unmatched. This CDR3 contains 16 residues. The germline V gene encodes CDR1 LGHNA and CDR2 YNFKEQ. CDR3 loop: CASSPSPAGGQETQYF. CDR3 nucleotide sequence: TGTGCCAGCAGCCCCTCCCCAGCGGGGGGGCAGGAGACCCAGTACTTC.

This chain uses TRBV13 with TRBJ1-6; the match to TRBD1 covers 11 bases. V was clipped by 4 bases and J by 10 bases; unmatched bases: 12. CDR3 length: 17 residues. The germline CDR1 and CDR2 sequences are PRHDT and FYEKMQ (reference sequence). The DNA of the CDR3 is TGTGCCAGCAGCTGGAGATTGGGACAGGGGGTCGACTCACCCCTCCACTTT. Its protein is CASSWRLGQGVDSPLHF.

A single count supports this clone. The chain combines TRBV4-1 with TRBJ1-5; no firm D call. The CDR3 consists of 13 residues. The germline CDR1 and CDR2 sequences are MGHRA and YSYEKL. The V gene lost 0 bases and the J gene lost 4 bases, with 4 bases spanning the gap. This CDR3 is CASSQESNQPQHF. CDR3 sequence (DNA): TGCGCCAGCAGCCAAGAGTCAAATCAGCCCCAGCATTTT.

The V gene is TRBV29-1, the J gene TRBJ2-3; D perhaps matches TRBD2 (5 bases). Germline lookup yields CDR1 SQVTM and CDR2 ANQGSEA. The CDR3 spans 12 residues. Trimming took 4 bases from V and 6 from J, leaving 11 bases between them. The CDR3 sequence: CSVGLAGDTQYF. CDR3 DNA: TGCAGCGTTGGGCTAGCAGGCGATACGCAGTATTTT.